These 18 T cell receptor beta chains were sequenced from one sample in a study of blood T cell repertoires in COVID-19. Produced via immunoSEQ multiplex PCR; TCRdb's table is partial and in-frame only. This sample has a few hundred thousand clones, with 88% found just once. The sample was PBMCs or T cells enriched from blood (not recorded which). All receptors come from a woman aged 50 to 65 who had recovered from COVID-19.

Here the CDR3 reads CASSTKRDPGVYGYTF. The CDR3 region has the DNA TGTGCCAGCAGCACCAAGCGGGATCCGGGGGTCTATGGCTACACCTTC. The chain uses TRBV7-2 and TRBJ1-2, with a weak D call TRBD1 (5 bases). With 5 bases removed from V and 4 bases from J, the gap between germline ends came to 20 bases. CDR1 is SGHTA and CDR2 is FQGNSA in the germline V gene. The CDR3 has 16 residues.

The CDR3 bases are TGTGCCAGCAGCTTAGATTTCGGGGCTGGAAACACCATATATTTT. Translation: CASSLDFGAGNTIYF. J is TRBJ1-3 and V is TRBV11-2; the D is unclear. Germline-derived CDR1 and CDR2 are SGHAT and FQNNGV. Between the trimmed V and J ends, which lost 0 bases and 2 bases, there was a span of 8 bases. CDR3 length equals 15 residues.

The chain has TRBV7-2 and TRBJ2-3; D might be TRBD2 (5 bases). V dropped 2 bases and J dropped 3 bases, with 12 bases sitting between them. In germline, CDR1 is SGHTA, CDR2 FQGNSA. The CDR3 consists of 15 residues. CDR3 in amino acids: CASSLLRGGTDTQYF. In DNA, the CDR3 is TGTGCCAGCAGCTTATTAAGAGGAGGAACAGATACGCAGTATTTT.

CDR3: CASSKLSTQGYF. As DNA, the CDR3 is TGTGCCAGCAGCAAATTATCCACTCAGGGTTATTTT. The rearrangement uses TRBV21-1 and TRBJ2-3; the table's TRBD1 call for D was not verified on the DNA. TRBV21-1 is a pseudogene segment. The CDR3 covers 12 residues.

The CDR3 bases are TGTGCCAGCAGGGGCGATGGAGAGACCCAGTACTTC. This gives the protein CASRGDGETQYF. V is TRBV28 and J is TRBJ2-5; D ambiguous. Germline V CDR1 and CDR2: MDHEN, SYDVKM. The V gene lost 6 bases and the J gene lost 4 bases, with 9 bases spanning the gap. The CDR3 is 12 amino acids.

The gene calls are TRBV4-2 and TRBJ2-1; TRBD2 aligns across 16 bases. The CDR3 length is 19 residues. V lost 3 bases to trimming and J lost 2 bases; unmatched junction nucleotides: 7. Germline V lookup: CDR1 LGHNA, CDR2 YNFKEQ. Here the CDR3 reads CASSHHGTSGREAYNEQFF. In nucleotides, the CDR3 is TGTGCCAGCAGCCATCATGGGACTAGCGGGAGGGAGGCCTACAATGAGCAGTTCTTC.

This rearrangement joins TRBV18 to TRBJ1-1; 7 bases match TRBD1. Per germline, CDR1 KGHSH and CDR2 LQKENI. V lost 4 bases, J lost 1 base, and 3 bases stayed unmatched. CDR3 size: 14 residues. CDR3 region: CASSLGQPNTEAFF. CDR3 DNA: TGTGCCAGCTCACTGGGACAGCCGAACACTGAAGCTTTCTTT. Using reference TRBV18 and TRBJ1-1 for the parts outside the CDR3, the full variable domain is NAGVMQNPRHLVRRRGQEARLRCSPMKGHSHVYWYRQLPEEGLKFMVYLQKENIIDESGMPKERFSAEFPKEGPSILRIQQVVRGDSAAYFCASSLGQPNTEAFFGQGTRLTVV.

The genes are TRBV5-4 and TRBJ2-7; D is perhaps TRBD1 (6 bases). The CDR3 extends over 14 amino acids. With 4 bases removed from V and 1 base from J, the gap between germline ends came to 12 bases. CDR1 is SGHNT and CDR2 is YYREEE in the germline V gene (reference sequence). The CDR3 DNA reads TGTGCCAGCAGCCGAAACAGGGATTCCTACGAGCAGTACTTC. This gives the protein CASSRNRDSYEQYF. Together with reference TRBV5-4 and TRBJ2-7, the CDR3 gives the full variable domain: ETGVTQSPTHLIKTRGQQVTLRCSSQSGHNTVSWYQQALGQGPQFIFQYYREEENGRGNFPPRFSGLQFPNYSSELNVNALELDDSALYLCASSRNRDSYEQYFGPGTRLTVT.

This clone has a handful of counts. This sequence joins TRBV3-1 (or the pseudogene TRBV3-2) and TRBJ2-1; a weak D match, TRBD1 (5 bases). V lost 0 bases and J 2 bases, leaving 11 bases between the germline ends. The CDR3 runs to 16 residues. CDR1 and CDR2 from the germline V gene are LGHDT and YNNKEL (reference sequence). CDR3 nucleotides: TGTGCCAGCAGCCAAGATGTCAGGGTCCCCTACAATGAGCAGTTCTTC. Protein product: CASSQDVRVPYNEQFF.

This chain links TRBV5-6 with TRBJ2-3; maybe TRBD2 (5 bases). With 0 bases removed from V and 0 bases from J, the gap between germline ends came to 8 bases. CDR1 and CDR2 (germline): SGHDT, YYEEEE. There are 15 residues in the CDR3. CDR3 amino acids: CASSLAAGSTDTQYF. CDR3 sequence (DNA): TGTGCCAGCAGCTTGGCCGCGGGTAGCACAGATACGCAGTATTTT.

CDR3 in DNA: TGTGCCAGCAGCGTCGGGACATCCGACTATGGCTACACCTTC. Protein sequence: CASSVGTSDYGYTF. The V and J genes are TRBV9 and TRBJ1-2, with TRBD1 as a possible D gene (6 bases). Germline CDR1 SGDLS, CDR2 YYNGEE. The CDR3 contains 14 residues. Deletions cut 2 bases from V and 3 bases from J, with 11 bases between.

With regard to this clone: Within the sample, other DNA sequences also encode this same CDR3. The chain is built from TRBV5-1 and TRBJ1-5; D not resolved. CDR3 length: 14 amino acids. With 5 bases removed from V and 2 bases from J, the gap between germline ends came to 11 bases. Germline V gives CDR1 SGHRS, CDR2 YFSETQ. CDR3 loop: CASSLGTGNQPQHF. The CDR3 DNA reads as TGCGCCAGCAGTCTTGGCACAGGCAATCAGCCCCAGCATTTT.

The J gene is TRBJ2-4, the V gene TRBV6-5; the match to TRBD1 covers 7 bases. The CDR3 extends over 14 amino acids. V lost 5 bases, J lost 8 bases, and 9 bases stayed unmatched. In germline, CDR1 is MNHEY, CDR2 SVGAGI. CDR3 amino acids: CASSIKTGVDIQYF. CDR3 in DNA: TGTGCCAGCAGTATTAAAACAGGGGTAGACATTCAGTACTTC.

J is TRBJ1-1 and V is TRBV5-1; D is perhaps TRBD1 (5 bases). V dropped 4 bases and J dropped 0 bases, with 10 bases sitting between them. Germline V lookup: CDR1 SGHRS, CDR2 YFSETQ. This CDR3 region has 14 residues. In DNA form, the CDR3 reads TGCGCCAGCAGCGCCAGGGTTTTGAACACTGAAGCTTTCTTT. The encoded protein is CASSARVLNTEAFF. Drawing the rest from reference TRBV5-1 and TRBJ1-1, the complete variable domain is KAGVTQTPRYLIKTRGQQVTLSCSPISGHRSVSWYQQTPGQGLQFLFEYFSETQRNKGNFPGRFSGRQFSNSRSEMNVSTLELGDSALYLCASSARVLNTEAFFGQGTRLTVV.

This chain links TRBV27 with TRBJ1-3; 10 nucleotides agree with TRBD1. V lost 5 bases, J lost 3 bases, and 10 bases stayed unmatched. Germline CDR1 reads MNHEY; CDR2 reads SMNVEV (reference sequence). This CDR3 has 17 residues. The CDR3 region is CASSQYGTGDVGNTIYF. CDR3 nucleotides: TGTGCCAGCAGTCAATACGGGACAGGGGATGTTGGAAACACCATATATTTT.

The rearrangement uses TRBV7-2 and TRBJ1-4; no clear D gene. Germline CDR1 reads SGHTA; CDR2 reads FQGNSA. The V end was cut by 1 base, the J end by 7 bases, with 7 bases between. CDR3 length equals 13 residues. Here the CDR3 DNA reads TGTGCCAGCAGCTTAGTCCATAGTGAAAAACTGTTTTTT. Its protein is CASSLVHSEKLFF.

This clone was recorded once. The chain couples TRBV15 to TRBJ2-7; 7 positions match TRBD1. The CDR3 runs to 15 residues. Germline CDR1 LNHNV, CDR2 YYDKDF (reference sequence). V shed 0 bases, J shed 0 bases, and the junction held 2 bases outside the gene matches. In nucleotides, the CDR3 is TGTGCCACCAGCAGAGAACAGGGGCCCTCCTACGAGCAGTACTTC. This translates into CATSREQGPSYEQYF.

V is TRBV29-1 and J is TRBJ1-1; D not resolved. The CDR3 sequence is 11 residues long. CDR1 and CDR2 from the germline V gene are SQVTM and ANQGSEA. Trimming pared 0 bases from V and 11 bases from J, leaving 10 bases between. The CDR3 protein is CSVEDVFGAFF. DNA of the CDR3: TGCAGCGTTGAAGATGTTTTCGGGGCTTTCTTT.